This T cell receptor beta chain was observed in a study of B cell selection in AIRE deficiency. V shed 3 bases and J 6 bases; nucleotides not matched to a gene: 5. The CDR3 spans 14 residues. Germline CDR1 reads SGHTA; CDR2 reads FQGNSA. Here immunoSEQ multiplex PCR was the method, and the copy in TCRdb shows in-frame clones only, minus some. The table has about 25,000 clones, 95% to 96% seen once; the top ten hold roughly 0.26%. Sorting defined conventional CD4 T cells as CD4+CD127+. Control samples were from healthy, unrelated donors. Concerning this clone itself: Its antigen is unidentified.

General observations from the study: Shorter CDR3s marked shared Treg sequences, biased toward few non-templated insertions.

Sequencing was done on a sample of CD4+CD127+ conventional T cells sorted from PBMCs. This TCR derives from a human donor in good health. The chain recombines TRBV7-2 with TRBJ1-2; 9 bases align to TRBD1. CDR3: CASSFYRTGDGYTF. CDR3 bases: TGTGCCAGCAGCTTCTATCGGACAGGGGATGGCTACACCTTC. Full variable domain (outside the CDR3, taken from reference TRBV7-2 and TRBJ1-2): GAGVSQSPSNKVTEKGKDVELRCDPISGHTALYWYRQSLGQGLEFLIYFQGNSAPDKSGLPSDRFSAERTGGSVSTLTIQRTQQEDSAVYLCASSFYRTGDGYTFGSGTRLTVV.